This T cell receptor beta chain was found in a study of T-cell memory formation after mild COVID-19 (dated by TCRdb to the early 2020s). In terms of the full investigation: TCR sequence clusters from the two donors were largely donor specific. In a couple of donors, T-cell clones that expanded and contracted after mild COVID-19 were tracked by sequencing TCRalpha and TCRbeta repertoires over time. The cohort was made up of two young adult volunteers, one female and one male, who were previously healthy. General conclusions and limits of the study: The detection of some responding clones in pre-infection memory suggests that pre-existing cross-reactive memory T cells joined the SARS-CoV-2 response. Only a couple of mild cases were covered by the study, and larger cohorts that include severe cases with pre-infection samples were considered necessary. Contracting CD4+ clones were found mainly in CM and EM memory subsets, while CD8+ clones were enriched in EMRA. Clones contracting from day 15 to 85 had balanced CD4/CD8 phenotypes, while a second wave expanding from day 15 to 37 was biased towards CD4+. Whether the second-wave clones peaking on day 37 were SARS-CoV-2 specific was not confirmed.

Ficoll-Paque density gradient centrifugation was the method used to isolate PBMCs. Trimming at the junction amounts to 2 bases on V and 8 bases on J, and the germline ends lie 7 bases apart. Reading from cysteine to phenylalanine, the CDR3 counts 12 amino acids. Of all the DNA, just the CDR3 is kept, 36 bases in frame from base 1. In the germline V gene, CDR1 corresponds to ENHRY and CDR2 to SYGVKD. Sequencing used an Illumina NovaSeq 6000. cDNA libraries for TCRalpha and TCRbeta were prepared by 5'RACE using constant-segment primers, with sample barcodes and unique molecular identifiers added. Trizol reagent was used to extract RNA from every sample. Library amplification was performed in two PCR steps, and a second sample barcode and Illumina TruSeq adapters were introduced in the second step. Sequencing of the libraries was done on an Illumina NovaSeq, producing 2 x 150 bp paired-end reads. As for the authors' bioinformatics: Reads were demultiplexed and collapsed into UMI-guided consensus sequences with migec v1.2.7. Using mixcr v2.1.11, UMI consensuses were aligned to TRA and TRB V and J templates and then assembled into clonotypes. A clonotype was counted as expanded or contracted only when both edgeR and NoisET called the clonotype significant, with the noise models trained on biological replicates. For edgeR calls, a false discovery rate-adjusted p below 0.01 and a log2 fold-change threshold of 1 were applied. PCA with hierarchical clustering of max-normalized trajectories of the 1000 most abundant clonotypes was used as exploratory dynamics analysis. Separately sequenced CD4+ and CD8+ repertoires were used to assign the CD4 or CD8 phenotype of responding clones. TCRdb reprocessed the public reads (quality trimming at Q25 with fastp, clone calling with MiXCR) and kept in-frame beta chains. Under each unique CDR3 protein, matching rows form one entry showing the most common genes and DNA. In this record, the V and J calls reflect TCRdb's handling and not the investigators' own analysis. For this sample there are about 310,000 distinct CDR3 sequences; roughly 19% appear just once. Clones ranked in the top ten supply about 21% of the sample.

Concerning this clonotype: Its antigen is not yet known. No much larger clone exists at a distance of one base, and base qualities are not known.

The clonotype originates from a young man who had mild COVID-19 (a few samples of this study predate the infection). The sample titles of this study are shuffled in the database, so cell type and time point are left out; the donor was told from shared clones. In this chain, TRBV10-3 is recombined with TRBJ2-1; no D gene call is confident. The sample was PBMCs or a T cell subset sorted from them (not recorded which). Read as DNA, the sequence is TGTGCCATCAGTGAGACGATTGATGAGCAGTTCTTC. Its protein is CAISETIDEQFF.